This note documents a single T cell receptor beta chain sequence. Different DNA sequences within this sample yield the same CDR3. The data derive from a study of blood T cell repertoires in COVID-19. CDR3 length: 13 amino acids. Looked up from germline, CDR1 is SGHTA and CDR2 is FQGNSA. Trimming pared 1 base from V and 3 bases from J, leaving 4 bases between. TCRdb keeps only in-frame clones here, not all; method: immunoSEQ multiplex PCR. Of about 250,000 clones in the sample, around 86% were seen once. This TCR was recovered from a woman aged 80 or older with COVID-19, enrolled during active disease. The sequenced material came from peripheral blood. The J gene is TRBJ1-5, the V gene TRBV7-2; D remains unclear. The CDR3 DNA sequence: TGTGCCAGCAGCTTAGGAGCCAATCAGCCCCAGCATTTT. Amino acids: CASSLGANQPQHF. The full variable domain, completed using reference TRBV7-2 and TRBJ1-5, is GAGVSQSPSNKVTEKGKDVELRCDPISGHTALYWYRQSLGQGLEFLIYFQGNSAPDKSGLPSDRFSAERTGGSVSTLTIQRTQQEDSAVYLCASSLGANQPQHFGDGTRLSIL.